Following are 27 T cell receptor beta chains from one sample sequenced in a study of cytomegalovirus exposure and HLA in healthy donors. Libraries were prepared by immunoSEQ multiplex PCR; TCRdb keeps only in-frame clonotypes and omits some of them. This table holds approximately 180,000 clones, roughly 89% found once. Source material: PBMCs. These TCRs come from a young woman in good health and CMV-seronegative.

In its sample, this clone was seen a few times. The chain recombines TRBV11-2 with TRBJ1-2; 9 nucleotides align to TRBD1. V was clipped by 4 bases and J by 2 bases; unmatched bases: 5. CDR3 length: 15 residues. Germline V gene sequence: CDR1 SGHAT, CDR2 FQNNGV. The CDR3 coding sequence is TGTGCCAGCAGCTCATCGGACAGGGGAAACTATGGCTACACCTTC. This gives the protein CASSSSDRGNYGYTF.

This clone was observed a single time. V is TRBV7-8 and J is TRBJ2-7; 8 bases map to TRBD1. This CDR3 is built from 17 residues. V shed 4 bases, J shed 5 bases, and the junction held 16 bases outside the gene matches. Germline CDR1 and CDR2: SGHVS and FQNEAQ. The CDR3 DNA reads as TGTGCCAGCAGCTCCGGACAGGGTAACCTCATAAGGGACGAGCAGTACTTC. As protein: CASSSGQGNLIRDEQYF.

The chain employs TRBV28 and TRBJ1-6; D possibly corresponds to TRBD1 (5 bases). This CDR3 is 15 amino acids long. V lost 1 base to trimming and J lost 8 bases, with 12 bases between them. The germline CDR1 and CDR2 sequences are MDHEN and SYDVKM. The CDR3 sequence is CASSLFQGGDSPLHF. CDR3 bases: TGTGCCAGCAGTTTATTCCAGGGTGGTGATTCACCCCTCCACTTT.

The gene calls are TRBV6-5 and TRBJ1-2; weak D call: TRBD1 (6 bases). Trimming stripped 1 base from V and 4 bases from J, with 13 bases between. Germline V lookup: CDR1 MNHEY, CDR2 SVGAGI. CDR3 length: 15 residues. The CDR3 DNA follows: TGTGCCAGCAGTTACTACAGTGGGGACATCTATGGCTACACCTTC. It encodes CASSYYSGDIYGYTF.

The V and J genes are TRBV7-2 and TRBJ2-2; no clear D gene. The germline V gene has CDR1 SGHTA and CDR2 FQGNSA. The germline V and J ends were trimmed by 5 bases and 4 bases, with 11 bases remaining between them. This CDR3 is 14 amino acids long. The CDR3 sequence: CASSPERVTGELFF. In DNA form, the CDR3 reads TGTGCCAGCAGCCCGGAGCGAGTCACCGGGGAGCTGTTTTTT.

This clone was seen once. V usage is TRBV10-3 and J usage is TRBJ1-2; D might be TRBD1 (5 bases). The CDR3 spans 10 residues. V lost 8 bases to trimming and J lost 6 bases, with 7 bases between them. From germline, CDR1 is ENHRY and CDR2 SYGVKD. The DNA of the CDR3 is TGTGCCATCGGCAGGGATGGCTACACCTTC. Its translation is CAIGRDGYTF.

The chain combines TRBV30 with TRBJ1-2; D is undetermined. This CDR3 contains 12 residues. In germline, CDR1 is GTSNPN, CDR2 SVGIG (reference sequence). Trimming pared 0 bases from V and 4 bases from J, leaving 6 bases between. CDR3 nucleotides: TGTGCCTGGAGTGTACTCCTCTATGGCTACACCTTC. This translates into CAWSVLLYGYTF.

This clone was counted a single time. CDR3 sequence (DNA): TGTGCCAGCAGCTTGGGGCTAAGGGGTTTAATCTCTTTGTATGGCTACACCTTC. This encodes CASSLGLRGLISLYGYTF. The chain is built from TRBV5-4 and TRBJ1-2; D is possibly TRBD1 (5 bases). V lost 0 bases to trimming and J lost 5 bases, with 23 bases between them. The length of the CDR3 is 18 residues. The germline V gene has CDR1 SGHNT and CDR2 YYREEE (reference sequence).

J is TRBJ1-2 and V is TRBV7-9; maybe TRBD1 (5 bases). The CDR3 is made up of 12 amino acids. CDR1 SEHNR and CDR2 FQNEAQ come from the germline V gene (reference sequence). V was clipped by 10 bases and J by 7 bases, with 16 bases between them. The CDR3 DNA sequence: TGTGCCACCTTCGCCCAGGGCTCTGGCTACACCTTC. This encodes CATFAQGSGYTF.

The rearrangement links TRBV27 to TRBJ2-5; D is unclear. V lost 5 bases and J lost 5, with 15 bases in between. The CDR3 is made up of 14 amino acids. Germline V gene sequence: CDR1 MNHEY, CDR2 SMNVEV (reference sequence). CDR3: CASSTPPSLETQYF. In nucleotides, the CDR3 is TGTGCCAGCAGTACCCCTCCAAGCTTGGAGACCCAGTACTTC.

V usage is TRBV14 and J usage is TRBJ2-3, with TRBD2 identical over 11 bases. The germline CDR1 and CDR2 sequences are SGHDN and FVKESK. With V trimmed by 5 bases and J by 2 bases, 12 bases remained unmatched. The CDR3 has 18 residues. The CDR3 region is CASSAQGELAGDTDTQYF. For the CDR3, the DNA is TGTGCCAGCAGCGCACAGGGGGAACTAGCGGGGGACACAGATACGCAGTATTTT.

The chain carries TRBV9 and TRBJ1-1; the match to TRBD1 covers 7 bases. V trimming: 3 bases; J trimming: 0 bases; junction bases outside the gene matches: 2. The CDR3 runs to 14 residues. Germline V gene lookup returns CDR1 SGDLS and CDR2 YYNGEE. The CDR3 bases are TGTGCCAGCAGCGAGGGACAGATGAACACTGAAGCTTTCTTT. Encoded protein: CASSEGQMNTEAFF.

The rearrangement joins TRBV5-1 to TRBJ1-4, with a weak D call TRBD1 (6 bases). This CDR3 contains 16 residues. Trimming took off 0 bases at V and 8 bases at J, with 17 bases between the two ends. From germline, CDR1 is SGHRS and CDR2 YFSETQ. This chain's CDR3 is CASSLAPQGLGEKLFF. The CDR3, as DNA: TGCGCCAGCAGCTTGGCCCCGCAGGGGCTCGGCGAAAAACTGTTTTTT.

The chain joins TRBV29-1 to TRBJ1-2; possible D gene TRBD1, 5 bases. CDR3 length equals 12 residues. V shed 4 bases and J shed 4 bases, with 10 bases lying between them. Germline loops: CDR1 SQVTM, CDR2 ANQGSEA. In nucleotides, the CDR3 is TGCAGCGTTGTCGGGACTGTCTATGGCTACACCTTC. Translation: CSVVGTVYGYTF.

This clone occurred a few times. The chain carries TRBV2 and TRBJ1-2; D call uncertain. CDR3 length: 11 amino acids. CDR1 is SNHLY and CDR2 is FYNNEI in the germline V gene. V was shortened by 7 bases and J by 4 bases, with 7 bases between the two germline ends. In DNA form, the CDR3 reads TGTGCCAGCAACCGGGGCTATGGCTACACCTTC. Protein product: CASNRGYGYTF.

J is TRBJ2-5 and V is TRBV27, with D possibly matching TRBD2 (6 bases). The CDR3 is 16 amino acids. Germline V CDR1 and CDR2: MNHEY, SMNVEV (reference sequence). Trimming left V 2 bases short and J 0 bases short, with 13 bases between. CDR3 DNA sequence: TGTGCCAGCAGTTTAAATGGTGGAGGGTACCAAGAGACCCAGTACTTC. It codes for CASSLNGGGYQETQYF.

This chain links TRBV2 with TRBJ2-2; D remains ambiguous. The germline V gene encodes CDR1 SNHLY and CDR2 FYNNEI. The CDR3 consists of 14 residues. Trimming took 6 bases from V and 5 from J, leaving 13 bases between them. CDR3 sequence (DNA): TGTGCCAGCAGCGAACTACAGTGGACCGGGGAGCTGTTTTTT. It yields the protein CASSELQWTGELFF.

The V call is TRBV6-1, the J call TRBJ2-7; D perhaps matches TRBD1 (5 bases). Trimming removed 6 bases from V and 4 bases from J, with 16 bases in between. Germline assignment: CDR1 MNHNS and CDR2 SASEGT. The CDR3 has 14 amino acids. The CDR3 reads CASRARMGLYEQYF. The CDR3 bases are TGTGCCAGCAGGGCCCGAATGGGGCTTTACGAGCAGTACTTC.

The V and J genes are TRBV18 and TRBJ2-7, with TRBD2 identical over 10 bases. V gave up 6 bases and J gave up 3 bases; unmatched junction bases: 8. This CDR3 has 15 amino acids. Germline lookup yields CDR1 KGHSH and CDR2 LQKENI. CDR3 DNA sequence: TGTGCCAGCTCTGTTAGCGGGGGGACCCACTACGAGCAGTACTTC. Residues: CASSVSGGTHYEQYF.

The chain employs TRBV5-1 and TRBJ1-3; a possible D gene is TRBD1 (6 bases). The CDR3 sequence is 16 residues long. Per germline, CDR1 SGHRS and CDR2 YFSETQ. Trimming stripped 3 bases from V and 2 bases from J, with 15 bases between. The CDR3 spells CASSSAPGHPGNTIYF. The CDR3, as DNA: TGCGCCAGCAGCTCGGCTCCGGGACACCCTGGAAACACCATATATTTT. The variable domain in full, with the rest retrieved from reference TRBV5-1 and TRBJ1-3, is KAGVTQTPRYLIKTRGQQVTLSCSPISGHRSVSWYQQTPGQGLQFLFEYFSETQRNKGNFPGRFSGRQFSNSRSEMNVSTLELGDSALYLCASSSAPGHPGNTIYFGEGSWLTVV.

This chain uses TRBV6-4 with TRBJ2-1; D might be TRBD2 (6 bases). The V gene's germline CDR1 is MRHNA and CDR2 SNTAGT. Trimming pared 4 bases from V and 0 bases from J, leaving 13 bases between. This CDR3 contains 16 residues. The CDR3 is CASSAGAGPSYNEQFF. The CDR3, as DNA: TGTGCCAGCAGTGCTGGGGCGGGGCCCTCCTACAATGAGCAGTTCTTC.

The genes are TRBV5-1 and TRBJ1-2, with 8 bases lining up with TRBD1. The J segment lost 4 bases and the V segment lost 4 bases, leaving 9 bases of the junction unmatched. This CDR3 is built from 15 residues. Germline V gene data show CDR1 as SGHRS and CDR2 as YFSETQ. The CDR3 DNA reads TGCGCCAGCAGCCTAAGAGGACAGGGCCCCTATGGCTACACCTTC. Translated: CASSLRGQGPYGYTF.

The chain employs TRBV4-1 and TRBJ1-5, with 7 bases lining up with TRBD1. This CDR3 is built from 14 residues. CDR1 and CDR2 (germline): MGHRA, YSYEKL. The ends lost 7 bases at V and 9 bases at J; junction bases unmatched: 12. The CDR3 sequence: CASTQGPGKGPQHF. The CDR3 coding sequence is TGCGCCAGCACACAGGGGCCAGGGAAAGGGCCCCAGCATTTT.

The rearrangement uses TRBV23-1 and TRBJ1-1; D is ambiguous. TRBV23-1 is placed among ORFs of uncertain function. The CDR3 has 12 residues. Trimming removed 5 bases from V and 11 bases from J, with 15 bases in between. CDR3 in amino acids: CASSSAGDRAFF. The DNA for the CDR3 is TGCGCCAGCAGTTCGGCCGGGGATAGGGCTTTCTTT.

The chain links TRBV9 to TRBJ1-1; D not resolved. The CDR3 loop spans 12 amino acids. Trimming stripped 4 bases from V and 3 bases from J, with 7 bases between. Germline V gene data show CDR1 as SGDLS and CDR2 as YYNGEE. As DNA, the CDR3 is TGTGCCAGCAGCTTTCGGGACACTGAAGCTTTCTTT. Translated, it gives CASSFRDTEAFF.

In DNA, the CDR3 is TGTGCCAGCAGCACTTCGACAGAGCCCCAGCATTTT. Protein product: CASSTSTEPQHF. The V call is TRBV4-2, the J call TRBJ1-5; possibly TRBD1 for D (5 bases). V dropped 5 bases and J dropped 8 bases, with 10 bases sitting between them. CDR1 LGHNA and CDR2 YNFKEQ come from the germline V gene. The CDR3 extends over 12 amino acids.

The rearrangement uses TRBV19 and TRBJ2-1; 8 nucleotides line up with TRBD1. V lost 5 bases, J lost 0 bases, and 6 bases stayed unmatched. This CDR3 spans 16 amino acids. Germline V gives CDR1 LNHDA, CDR2 SQIVND (reference sequence). The CDR3 loop reads CASSPDRAASYNEQFF. CDR3 DNA: TGTGCCAGTAGTCCGGACAGGGCTGCCTCCTACAATGAGCAGTTCTTC.